Listed below are T cell receptor beta chains from one sample, sequenced in a study of T cell repertoires in cytomegalovirus infection. MiXCR, applied by TCRdb to the reads, yields one record per CDR3 protein. The sample lists 200,000 or so distinct CDR3 sequences; 25% to 30% were seen once. The sequenced sample was PBMCs. All receptors derive from a human donor in good health (CMV status not recorded). Some clones in this sample may be carry-over from other donors' samples. Each CDR3 is given with its conserved first and last residue. Fields, in order: J gene, V gene, CDR3 protein.

J: TRBJ1-2
V: TRBV6-8
CDR3: CASSRGSAGYTF

J: TRBJ1-5
V: TRBV12-3/TRBV12-4
CDR3: CASSLAYQPQHF

J: TRBJ1-4
V: TRBV28
CDR3: CASSLSEGEDNEKLFF

J: TRBJ2-5
V: TRBV7-2
CDR3: CASRRGGAAEETQYF

J: TRBJ2-5
V: TRBV5-4
CDR3: CASSLEGARGGAQYF

J: TRBJ1-1
V: TRBV20-1
CDR3: CSAREGGPDAEAFF

J: TRBJ1-2
V: TRBV12-3/TRBV12-4
CDR3: CASSLSSPGGYTF

J: TRBJ1-2
V: TRBV7-2
CDR3: CASSTNRFSNYGYTF

J: TRBJ2-2
V: TRBV7-2
CDR3: CASSPRALWTGELFF

J: TRBJ2-1
V: TRBV4-2
CDR3: CASSQDLSGGYNEQFF

J: TRBJ2-1
V: TRBV10-3
CDR3: CAISESMRASSYNEQFF

J: TRBJ1-5
V: TRBV29-1
CDR3: CSVLDGNQPQHF

J: TRBJ2-2
V: TRBV5-1
CDR3: CASKMEPGTENTGELFF

J: TRBJ1-2
V: TRBV5-6
CDR3: CASSPPGHGVEGYTF

J: TRBJ2-5
V: TRBV7-9
CDR3: CASSLVVGAGETQYF

J: TRBJ1-2
V: TRBV10-3
CDR3: CAISDGTGGYGYTF

J: TRBJ2-1
V: TRBV20-1
CDR3: CSANRQLTSSYNEQFF

J: TRBJ1-2
V: TRBV7-2
CDR3: CASSLYGVYGYTF

J: TRBJ1-2
V: TRBV7-8
CDR3: CASSLGPLNYGYTF

J: TRBJ2-6
V: TRBV7-8
CDR3: CASSSEVVSGANVLTF

J: TRBJ2-4
V: TRBV14
CDR3: CASSPTGIHNIQYF

J: TRBJ1-1
V: TRBV7-2
CDR3: CASSFRQGEGYEAFF

J: TRBJ2-5
V: TRBV14
CDR3: CASSQAGLTSFGETQYF

J: TRBJ2-2
V: TRBV6-1
CDR3: CASTALEGAGELFF

J: TRBJ2-5
V: TRBV6-2/TRBV6-3
CDR3: CASSPTRTETQYF

J: TRBJ2-1
V: TRBV6-2/TRBV6-3
CDR3: CASSYPASYNEQFF

J: TRBJ2-3
V: TRBV12-3/TRBV12-4
CDR3: CASSSISTDTQYF

J: TRBJ1-1
V: TRBV2
CDR3: CASRGGGNTEAFF

J: TRBJ2-1
V: TRBV7-8
CDR3: CASSSTGTYNEQFF

J: TRBJ2-7
V: TRBV5-6
CDR3: CASSPQDTNYEQYF

J: TRBJ1-5
V: TRBV20-1
CDR3: CSARTGVNQPQHF

J: TRBJ1-6
V: TRBV25-1
CDR3: CASSEEQWSGNSPLHF

J: TRBJ1-1
V: TRBV7-2
CDR3: CASSAYTEAFF

J: TRBJ2-2
V: TRBV7-3
CDR3: CASSPSRAAGELFF

J: TRBJ1-3
V: TRBV11-2
CDR3: CASSWSESTIYF

J: TRBJ2-7
V: TRBV20-1
CDR3: CSTRDRRATHQYEQYF

J: TRBJ2-7
V: TRBV7-9
CDR3: CASSPRPFYEQYF

J: TRBJ2-7
V: TRBV5-1
CDR3: CASSPIASYEQYF

J: TRBJ2-5
V: TRBV2
CDR3: CASSINSGDVETQYF

J: TRBJ1-1
V: TRBV25-1
CDR3: CASSARTGLNTEAFF

J: TRBJ1-3
V: TRBV10-3
CDR3: CAIREAGSSSGNTIYF

J: TRBJ2-3
V: TRBV6-2/TRBV6-3
CDR3: CASRPSGGTDTQYF

J: TRBJ2-5
V: TRBV5-1
CDR3: CASRRDYNQETQYF

J: TRBJ1-2
V: TRBV5-5
CDR3: CASSLVGGEGYTF

J: TRBJ2-2
V: TRBV10-2
CDR3: CAVLEGAWDTGELFF

J: TRBJ2-1
V: TRBV7-2
CDR3: CASSLARSDEQFF

J: TRBJ2-1
V: TRBV27
CDR3: CASSSLDGRHYPSNEQFF

J: TRBJ1-1
V: TRBV12-3/TRBV12-4
CDR3: CASSIQGHTEAFF

J: TRBJ1-4
V: TRBV12-3/TRBV12-4
CDR3: CASSLTMNEKLFF